The 28 T cell receptor beta chains given below trace back to one sample, sequenced in a study of a mutant IDH1 vaccine in newly diagnosed glioma (dated by TCRdb to 2020 to 2022). Read against the paper, the sample's time point label means: baseline, week 1 (first vaccination visit). What this sample's treatment or condition label stands for: pre-vaccination baseline after standard-of-care therapy. The library was generated by the immunoSEQ multiplex PCR assay. What TCRdb holds here is the immuneACCESS table cut down to in-frame rearrangements. Part of the clones is not present; checked against another copy, under half of the missing clones reflect an unresolved V gene, and the others are unexplained. This sample lists some 15,000 clones; approximately 90% were detected once. Roughly 10% of the sample is taken by the ten largest. The specimen was PBMCs, collected from a glioma patient treated with radiotherapy, temozolomide or both. Source of these receptors: a woman between 35 and 50 years old with glioma. Some clones in this sample may be carry-over from other donors' samples.

This clone was recorded only once. The chain uses TRBV5-6 and TRBJ1-2, with D maybe TRBD1 (5 bases). Germline lookup yields CDR1 SGHDT and CDR2 YYEEEE. The germline V and J ends were trimmed by 5 bases and 5 bases, with 16 bases remaining between them. The CDR3 loop spans 14 amino acids. The CDR3 reads CASRPRRDPYGYTF. The CDR3 coding sequence is TGTGCCAGCAGACCACGACGGGACCCTTATGGCTACACCTTC.

The rearrangement uses TRBV6-1 and TRBJ2-7, with 7 positions matching TRBD1. The CDR3 totals 14 residues. Germline assignment: CDR1 MNHNS and CDR2 SASEGT. Trimming cost V 5 bases and J 5 bases; bases outside gene matches: 9. For the CDR3, the DNA is TGTGCCAGCAGTAACACGGACAGGACCCACGAGCAGTACTTC. Its translation is CASSNTDRTHEQYF.

This clone was counted once. The chain couples TRBV4-2 to TRBJ1-1; TRBD1 aligns across 11 bases. The V gene's germline CDR1 is LGHNA and CDR2 YNFKEQ. J gave up 7 bases and V 1 base, and 8 bases lay outside the gene matches. The CDR3 contains 16 residues. CDR3 DNA: TGTGCCAGCAGCCAAGTATGGGCAGGGACAGGGGGTGAAGCTTTCTTT. Encoded protein: CASSQVWAGTGGEAFF.

V and J are TRBV30 and TRBJ1-6, with D maybe TRBD1 (5 bases). Germline CDR1 and CDR2: GTSNPN and SVGIG (reference sequence). With 1 base removed from V and 5 bases from J, the gap between germline ends came to 6 bases. This CDR3 contains 13 residues. CDR3 nucleotides: TGTGCCTGGAGTGGAGGGGATAATTCACCCCTCCACTTT. It translates to CAWSGGDNSPLHF.

The chain employs TRBV27 and TRBJ2-1; D unclear. The CDR3 totals 13 residues. V was clipped by 0 bases and J by 12 bases, with 12 bases between them. CDR1 MNHEY and CDR2 SMNVEV come from the germline V gene (reference sequence). The CDR3 DNA follows: TGTGCCAGCAGTTTATCGGGCAGTTCTTCGCAGTTCTTC. Amino acid sequence: CASSLSGSSSQFF.

DNA of the CDR3: TGTGCCAGCAGTCTACGGCGTCAGGGAGCCTACGAGCAGTACTTC. Its translation: CASSLRRQGAYEQYF. The V gene is TRBV6-5, the J gene TRBJ2-7, with D perhaps matching TRBD1 or TRBD2 (5 bases each). Looked up from germline, CDR1 is MNHEY and CDR2 is SVGAGI. Trimming took 5 bases from V and 2 from J, leaving 16 bases between them. The CDR3 totals 15 residues.

The chain employs TRBV6-1 and TRBJ1-5; D not certain. Germline V CDR1 and CDR2: MNHNS, SASEGT. The length of the CDR3 is 16 residues. Trimming stripped 3 bases from V and 1 base from J, with 13 bases between. The CDR3, as DNA: TGTGCCAGCAGTGACCGAACGCACACCAGCAATCAGCCCCAGCATTTT. Translating gives CASSDRTHTSNQPQHF.

The chain joins TRBV5-1 to TRBJ2-3; no clear D gene. This CDR3 has 14 amino acids. Deletions cut 4 bases from V and 2 bases from J, with 11 bases between. CDR1 is SGHRS and CDR2 is YFSETQ in the germline V gene. The CDR3 DNA reads as TGCGCCAGCAGCCCCGGGCGGCACACAGATACGCAGTATTTT. Encoded protein: CASSPGRHTDTQYF.

The chain employs TRBV19 and TRBJ2-7; possible D gene TRBD1, 6 bases. Germline V CDR1 and CDR2: LNHDA, SQIVND (reference sequence). This CDR3 is 13 amino acids long. V was clipped by 6 bases and J by 5 bases, with 14 bases between them. The CDR3 DNA reads as TGTGCCAGTAGCGACAGGTGGTCCGACGAGCAGTACTTC. Translation gives CASSDRWSDEQYF.

This chain connects TRBV5-1 to TRBJ2-1; D is perhaps TRBD2 (6 bases). Germline values: CDR1 SGHRS, CDR2 YFSETQ. V was clipped by 0 bases and J by 8 bases, with 18 bases between them. The CDR3 spans 16 residues. For the CDR3, the DNA is TGCGCCAGCAGCTTGGTTGCGGGGTCTAAGGGCGATGAGCAGTTCTTC. Protein sequence: CASSLVAGSKGDEQFF.

The rearrangement links TRBV30 to TRBJ2-2, with D possibly TRBD2 on 5 matching bases. Per the germline V gene, CDR1 is GTSNPN and CDR2 is SVGIG (reference sequence). This CDR3 has 15 amino acids. Trimming pared 0 bases from V and 0 bases from J, leaving 8 bases between. The CDR3 loop reads CAWSVRVSNTGELFF. The CDR3, as DNA: TGTGCCTGGAGTGTGAGGGTATCGAACACCGGGGAGCTGTTTTTT.

The gene calls are TRBV28 and TRBJ1-2; D call uncertain. The CDR3 loop spans 14 amino acids. V shed 6 bases and J shed 4 bases, with 15 bases lying between them. Germline V CDR1 and CDR2: MDHEN, SYDVKM. DNA for the CDR3: TGTGCCAGCAGGCTGGGATCAGGCGGCTATGGCTACACCTTC. Encoded protein: CASRLGSGGYGYTF.

In its sample, this clone was seen a few times. The rearrangement joins TRBV6-1 to TRBJ2-3; D is possibly TRBD1 (5 bases). Deletions cut 6 bases from V and 12 bases from J, with 16 bases between. The CDR3 extends over 12 amino acids. CDR1 MNHNS and CDR2 SASEGT come from the germline V gene. The CDR3 coding sequence is TGTGCCAGCAGCGTGGACACCACCGAACAGTATTTT. Its protein product is CASSVDTTEQYF.

This clone was observed a single time. The gene calls are TRBV4-1 and TRBJ1-2; weak D call: TRBD1 (6 bases). The CDR3 loop spans 15 amino acids. Germline V lookup: CDR1 MGHRA, CDR2 YSYEKL. V shed 1 base and J shed 4 bases, with 13 bases lying between them. The DNA for the CDR3 is TGCGCCAGCAGCCAAGTTGGGGGGCTAGTCTATGGCTACACCTTC. Translating gives CASSQVGGLVYGYTF.

This rearrangement joins TRBV7-2 to TRBJ2-6; tentative D call: TRBD2 (6 bases). Germline values: CDR1 SGHTA, CDR2 FQGNSA. The CDR3 spans 14 residues. V lost 6 bases and J 12 bases, leaving 18 bases between the germline ends. As DNA, the CDR3 is TGTGCCAGCAGATATCCGGGGGTCAACGGCGTCCTGACTTTC. Its protein product is CASRYPGVNGVLTF.

The V call is TRBV20-1, the J call TRBJ1-1; D remains ambiguous. Germline CDR1 and CDR2: DFQATT and SNEGSKA (reference sequence). This CDR3 comprises 11 residues. V lost 6 bases, J lost 4 bases, and 9 bases lay in between. CDR3 sequence reads: CSAQLGTEAFF. The DNA for the CDR3 is TGCAGTGCCCAACTGGGCACTGAAGCTTTCTTT.

The rearrangement links TRBV4-1 to TRBJ2-3, with 7 bases matching TRBD1. CDR3 length: 16 residues. With V trimmed by 0 bases and J by 5 bases, 8 bases remained unmatched. Per germline, CDR1 MGHRA and CDR2 YSYEKL. Here the CDR3 DNA reads TGCGCCAGCAGCCAAGATCAAGAGGGGGCCGTAGATACGCAGTATTTT. Translating gives CASSQDQEGAVDTQYF.

The chain uses TRBV6-5 and TRBJ1-4; D unresolved. The CDR3 is made up of 13 amino acids. Per the germline V gene, CDR1 is MNHEY and CDR2 is SVGAGI. The V end lost 6 bases, the J end lost 8 bases, and 13 bases lay between the germline ends. Here the CDR3 DNA reads TGTGCCAGCAGCCCCCCAGCGTCCGAAAAACTGTTTTTT. Translation: CASSPPASEKLFF.

V usage is TRBV10-2 and J usage is TRBJ1-1; D call uncertain. This CDR3 is 15 amino acids long. Per the germline V gene, CDR1 is WSHSY and CDR2 is SAAADI. Trimming shortened V by 0 bases and J by 0 bases, and 8 bases separated the two germline ends. Written as DNA, the CDR3 is TGCGCCAGCAGTGAGTCGCCAGGTTTGAACACTGAAGCTTTCTTT. Encoded protein: CASSESPGLNTEAFF.

As concerns this clone: Germline is not matched at one junction end, which may reflect a read error. Other DNA sequences from this sample encode an identical CDR3 as well. The chain uses TRBV30 and TRBJ1-1; D is ambiguous. Germline CDR1 and CDR2: GTSNPN and SVGIG (reference sequence). CDR3 length: 12 amino acids. CDR3 sequence reads: CARRSLNTEAFF. The CDR3 DNA is TGTGCCAGGAGGTCCCTCAACACTGAAGCTTTTTTT.

CDR3: CASSVEWIPDTQYF. In DNA form, the CDR3 reads TGTGCCAGCAGCGTGGAATGGATCCCAGATACGCAGTATTTT. The chain carries TRBV9 and TRBJ2-3; D gene uncertain. CDR1 and CDR2 (germline): SGDLS, YYNGEE. Trimming took off 2 bases at V and 4 bases at J, with 11 bases between the two ends. The length of the CDR3 is 14 residues.

The V gene is TRBV6-4, the J gene TRBJ2-1; 13 bases match TRBD2. Germline CDR1 is MRHNA and CDR2 is SNTAGT. Unmatched junction bases numbered 6, after V lost 6 bases and J lost 4 bases. This CDR3 has 16 amino acids. The DNA of the CDR3 is TGTGCCAGCAGCGGACTAGCGGGAGCGACATACAATGAGCAGTTCTTC. Translated, it gives CASSGLAGATYNEQFF.

The V and J genes are TRBV7-9 and TRBJ2-2; D is unclear. CDR3 length equals 13 residues. V was pared by 10 bases and J by 6 bases, with 15 bases between. Germline CDR1 reads SEHNR; CDR2 reads FQNEAQ (reference sequence). The CDR3 bases are TGTGCCACCACGGACGGGCCGTCCGGGGAGCTGTTTTTT. This gives the protein CATTDGPSGELFF.

J is TRBJ2-7 and V is TRBV27; possible D gene TRBD1, 5 bases. The CDR3 is 14 amino acids. Germline V gene sequence: CDR1 MNHEY, CDR2 SMNVEV (reference sequence). V lost 0 bases and J lost 4, with 10 bases in between. In DNA form, the CDR3 reads TGTGCCAGCAGTTTATCAGGGGCGCGGTACGAGCAGTACTTC. Amino acids: CASSLSGARYEQYF.

The chain uses TRBV6-6 and TRBJ2-5, with D possibly matching TRBD2 (7 bases). The germline CDR1 and CDR2 sequences are MNHNY and SVGAGI (reference sequence). The CDR3 sequence is 15 residues long. V was shortened by 10 bases and J by 0 bases, with 18 bases between the two germline ends. CDR3 protein: CATQKGGTNQETQYF. In nucleotides, the CDR3 is TGTGCCACTCAAAAGGGGGGGACCAACCAAGAGACCCAGTACTTC.

The CDR3 DNA is TGTGCCAGCAGTGACGGGGGTTATGGCTACACCTTC. Amino acid sequence: CASSDGGYGYTF. The chain is built from TRBV6-4 and TRBJ1-2; a possible D gene is TRBD1 (5 bases). The V gene's germline CDR1 is MRHNA and CDR2 SNTAGT. This CDR3 has 12 residues. V was shortened by 2 bases and J by 5 bases, with 6 bases between the two germline ends.

The chain uses TRBV5-4 and TRBJ2-3, with unresolved D. CDR1 and CDR2 from the germline V gene are SGHNT and YYREEE (reference sequence). There are 14 residues in the CDR3. Trimming pared 4 bases from V and 5 bases from J, leaving 14 bases between. CDR3 DNA: TGTGCCAGCAGCGCCACGCTTCGTGGAGATACGCAGTATTTT. Its translation is CASSATLRGDTQYF.

This clone has just a few counts. J is TRBJ1-2 and V is TRBV6-1; D is possibly TRBD1 (5 bases). This CDR3 region has 13 residues. The germline V gene has CDR1 MNHNS and CDR2 SASEGT. The germline V and J ends were trimmed by 5 bases and 1 base, with 8 bases remaining between them. In DNA, the CDR3 is TGTGCCAGCAGTCCCAGGGATAACTATGGCTACACCTTC. Protein product: CASSPRDNYGYTF.